The clone carrying this T cell receptor beta chain was seen at least ten times. The antigen is unknown. This sample is part of a study of blood T cells in healthy people across ages. Study-wide results and caveats: Getting older went along with TCR beta diversity per million T cells dropping roughly linearly.

Trimming stripped 3 bases from V and 8 bases from J, with 7 bases between. CDR3 length: 10 amino acids. CDR1 and CDR2 (germline): SQVTM, ANQGSEA. Combining a sample-barcoded 5' primer with a J-beta primer mix, a second PCR ran for roughly 7 to 12 cycles. TCRdb redid the calling of the 5' RACE reads with MiXCR, one entry per CDR3 protein. The sample consists of 1,500,000 or so distinct CDR3 sequences, about 45% of them appearing once. Every sample yielded at least 6.5 million isolated PBMCs. This TCR came from a woman between 18 and 29 years old in good health. This sequence joins TRBV29-1 and TRBJ1-2, with D perhaps matching TRBD1 (5 bases). The sequencing sample was made of blood. Here the CDR3 DNA reads TGCAGCGTTGACAGGGACGGCTACACCTTC. Translated, it gives CSVDRDGYTF.